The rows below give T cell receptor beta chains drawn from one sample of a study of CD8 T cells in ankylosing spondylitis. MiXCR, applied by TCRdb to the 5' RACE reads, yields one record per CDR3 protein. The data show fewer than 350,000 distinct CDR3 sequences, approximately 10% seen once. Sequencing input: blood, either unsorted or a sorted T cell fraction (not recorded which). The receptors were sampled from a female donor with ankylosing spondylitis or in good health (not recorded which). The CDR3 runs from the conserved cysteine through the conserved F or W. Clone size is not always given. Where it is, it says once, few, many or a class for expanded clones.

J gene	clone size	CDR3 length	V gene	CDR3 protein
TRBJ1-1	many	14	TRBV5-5	CASNIDIGRPEAFF
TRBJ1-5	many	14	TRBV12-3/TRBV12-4	CASSRDRTEQPQHF
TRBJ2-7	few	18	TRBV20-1	CSARDGGKTGTSIYEQYF
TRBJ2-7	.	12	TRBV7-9	CALQTGSYEQYF
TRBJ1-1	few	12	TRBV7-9	CASSPDLTEAFF
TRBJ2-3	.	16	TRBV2	CASRNLGRGSSDTPYF
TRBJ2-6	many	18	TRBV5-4	CASSWFGLRTSGANVLTF
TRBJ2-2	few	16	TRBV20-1	CSARGLAGGSTGELFF
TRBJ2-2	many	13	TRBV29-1	CSVERMSAGELFF
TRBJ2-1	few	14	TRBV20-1	CSANRRDRGNEQFF
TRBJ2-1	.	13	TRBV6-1	CASRPGIYNEQFF
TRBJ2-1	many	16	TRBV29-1	CSVVGGGGVDFNEQFF
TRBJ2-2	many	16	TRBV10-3	CAIRGAGSSETGELFF
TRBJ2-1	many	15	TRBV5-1	CASSLDQGYYNEQFF
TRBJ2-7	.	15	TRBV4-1	CASSQGGQGSYEQYF
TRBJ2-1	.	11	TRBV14	CASSQVEVPGF
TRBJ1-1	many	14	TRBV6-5	CASSYLDRNTEAFF
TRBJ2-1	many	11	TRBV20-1	CSARSGLEQFF
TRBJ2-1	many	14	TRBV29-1	CSVEGDRLLNEQFF
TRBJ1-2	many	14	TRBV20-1	CSVPPEGVFYGYTF
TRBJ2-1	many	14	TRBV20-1	CSAAGGLAKNEQFF
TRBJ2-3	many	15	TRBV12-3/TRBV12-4	CASARRTGSTDTQYF
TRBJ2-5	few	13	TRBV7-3	CASSRSTQETQYF